Below, one T cell receptor (beta chain) is given with its context. Its antigen remains unknown. At the DNA level, this CDR3 is encoded by other sequences in the same sample as well. These data come from a study of beta chain features in type 1 diabetes. Study information: Healthy donors, compared against patients, showed similar age, gender and cell yields. Study-level findings and limits: Across all four CD4+ subsets, people with type 1 diabetes showed modestly shorter TCRB CDR3s.

Expressed TCRB transcripts got sequenced, as all isolated RNA was reverse transcribed. Data came from immunoSEQ multiplex PCR; TCRdb stores just in-frame clones and leaves some out. This table holds a few hundred thousand clones, roughly 9.8% found once. CDR1 is KGHSH and CDR2 is LQKENI in the germline V gene. V lost 2 bases to trimming and J lost 4 bases, with 8 bases between them. The CDR3 runs to 14 residues. This TCR was sampled from a man aged 25 to 45 with type 1 diabetes. Material for sequencing was central memory CD4+ T cells from blood. This chain joins TRBV18 and TRBJ2-2; perhaps TRBD1 as D (6 bases). The CDR3 DNA follows: TGTGCCAGCTCACCAGGGGGCGGCACCGGGGAGCTGTTTTTT. The encoded protein is CASSPGGGTGELFF.